The 25 T cell receptor beta chains presented below share a single source sample, sequenced in a study of blood T cell repertoires in COVID-19. Sequencing used immunoSEQ multiplex PCR; TCRdb keeps in-frame clones, though not all of them. The table lists 150,000 to 200,000 clones, more than 75% of them singletons, with around 17% in the top ten. Sequenced material: PBMCs or T cells enriched from blood (not recorded which). These receptors came from a woman in her forties or fifties with acute COVID-19.

V is TRBV7-2 and J is TRBJ2-1; 11 positions agree with TRBD2. V lost 1 base and J lost 8; bases outside the gene matches: 13. Germline CDR1 is SGHTA and CDR2 is FQGNSA. The CDR3 runs to 18 residues. This CDR3 reads CASSLGGLAGGAGDEQFF. CDR3 sequence (DNA): TGTGCCAGCAGCTTAGGAGGGCTAGCGGGGGGCGCGGGCGATGAGCAGTTCTTC. Together with reference TRBV7-2 and TRBJ2-1, the CDR3 gives the full variable domain: GAGVSQSPSNKVTEKGKDVELRCDPISGHTALYWYRQSLGQGLEFLIYFQGNSAPDKSGLPSDRFSAERTGGSVSTLTIQRTQQEDSAVYLCASSLGGLAGGAGDEQFFGPGTRLTVL.

This sequence joins TRBV28 and TRBJ1-3; D is unresolved. V shed 3 bases and J shed 3 bases, with 18 bases lying between them. CDR3 length equals 17 residues. Germline CDR1 MDHEN, CDR2 SYDVKM. The CDR3 spells CASSLVFGRSGGNTIYF. In DNA form, the CDR3 reads TGTGCCAGCAGTTTGGTTTTCGGCCGCTCGGGTGGAAACACCATATATTTT.

As to this clone: One end of the junction is discordant with germline, which a read error may explain. The chain has TRBV29-1 and TRBJ1-2; D gene ambiguous. CDR3 length: 12 amino acids. CDR1 is SQVTM, CDR2 ANQGSEA, per germline. Here the CDR3 reads CSVEGPNSGYTF. The CDR3 DNA sequence: TGCAGCGTTGAAGGTCCCAACTCTGGCTACACCTTC.

V is TRBV3-1 (or the pseudogene TRBV3-2) and J is TRBJ2-3; maybe TRBD1 (5 bases). Deletions cut 0 bases from V and 0 bases from J, with 13 bases between. Germline V gives CDR1 LGHDT, CDR2 YNNKEL (reference sequence). The CDR3 spans 17 residues. The CDR3 loop is CASSQDEGEESTDTQYF. DNA of the CDR3: TGTGCCAGCAGCCAAGATGAAGGGGAAGAGAGCACAGATACGCAGTATTTT.

V gene TRBV2 combines with J gene TRBJ1-1; 9 bases map to TRBD1. The length of the CDR3 is 15 residues. Trimming took 6 bases from V and 1 from J; bases not matched to a gene: 6. Germline lookup yields CDR1 SNHLY and CDR2 FYNNEI. CDR3 nucleotides: TGTGCCAGCAGAGTAGAGGGACAGGGGAACACTGAAGCTTTCTTT. Encoded protein: CASRVEGQGNTEAFF.

Written as DNA, the CDR3 is TGTGCCAGCAGCTTAGAGGGGGGGGCTCACGTCTATGGCTACACCTTC. Residues: CASSLEGGAHVYGYTF. The chain employs TRBV7-2 and TRBJ1-2; weak D call: TRBD1 (6 bases). The CDR3 sequence is 16 residues long. V was clipped by 1 base and J by 4 bases, with 16 bases between them. The germline gives CDR1 SGHTA, CDR2 FQGNSA. The variable domain in full, completed from reference TRBV7-2 and TRBJ1-2, reads GAGVSQSPSNKVTEKGKDVELRCDPISGHTALYWYRQSLGQGLEFLIYFQGNSAPDKSGLPSDRFSAERTGGSVSTLTIQRTQQEDSAVYLCASSLEGGAHVYGYTFGSGTRLTVV.

The genes are TRBV18 and TRBJ1-6, with D perhaps TRBD1 (5 bases). V lost 3 bases to trimming and J lost 9 bases, with 12 bases between them. The CDR3 contains 14 residues. The germline CDR1 and CDR2 sequences are KGHSH and LQKENI. The CDR3 region has the DNA TGTGCCAGCTCACCGCGGGACGACAGTTCACCCCTCCACTTT. Translating gives CASSPRDDSSPLHF.

The CDR3 bases are TGTGCCAGCAGTCCCGGGACAGGGGGAAATTACGAGCAGTACGTC. It codes for CASSPGTGGNYEQYV. The chain links TRBV6-6 to TRBJ2-7, with 11 positions matching TRBD1. This CDR3 has 15 amino acids. Trimming removed 5 bases from V and 4 bases from J; junction bases left unmatched: 7. CDR1 is MNHNY and CDR2 is SVGAGI in the germline V gene (reference sequence).

This chain joins TRBV19 and TRBJ2-5, with D maybe TRBD2 (6 bases). Germline V CDR1 and CDR2: LNHDA, SQIVND (reference sequence). V lost 3 bases, J lost 5 bases, and 16 bases lay in between. The CDR3 has 15 amino acids. In nucleotides, the CDR3 is TGTGCCAGTAGTATTCAGGTTGGGGGGTGGGAGACCCAGTACTTC. Its translation is CASSIQVGGWETQYF.

This chain joins TRBV10-1 and TRBJ2-1; 10 positions agree with TRBD2. Germline CDR1 WNHNN, CDR2 SYGVQD (reference sequence). The ends lost 4 bases at V and 2 bases at J; junction bases unmatched: 2. This CDR3 region has 15 residues. CDR3 residues: CASSGSGGTYNEQFF. The CDR3 DNA reads as TGCGCCAGCAGTGGTAGCGGGGGGACCTACAATGAGCAGTTCTTC.

This chain joins TRBV18 and TRBJ2-5; tentative D call: TRBD1 (6 bases). Germline values: CDR1 KGHSH, CDR2 LQKENI. This CDR3 spans 13 amino acids. V was clipped by 6 bases and J by 5 bases, with 13 bases between them. The CDR3 DNA reads as TGTGCCAGCTCGTCAGGGGTTTGGGAGACCCAGTACTTC. It codes for CASSSGVWETQYF.

The gene calls are TRBV28 and TRBJ1-4; D ambiguous. Between the trimmed V and J ends, which lost 8 bases and 5 bases, there was a span of 9 bases. Germline CDR1 MDHEN, CDR2 SYDVKM. This CDR3 comprises 12 residues. CDR3 residues: CASGGGNEKLFF. The CDR3 nucleotides read TGTGCCAGCGGTGGCGGAAATGAAAAACTGTTTTTT.

V usage is TRBV6-4 and J usage is TRBJ2-3; 7 nucleotides line up with TRBD2. The CDR3 is made up of 16 amino acids. Germline V gene data show CDR1 as MRHNA and CDR2 as SNTAGT. V was clipped by 0 bases and J by 2 bases; unmatched bases: 5. CDR3: CASSDSAGGSTDTQYF. The DNA for the CDR3 is TGTGCCAGCAGTGACTCGGCCGGGGGGTCCACAGATACGCAGTATTTT.

The rearrangement uses TRBV9 and TRBJ1-5, with TRBD1 matching 7 bases. Germline V gene data show CDR1 as SGDLS and CDR2 as YYNGEE. The trim removed 3 bases at V and 0 bases at J, leaving 3 bases unmatched. CDR3 length: 15 residues. For the CDR3, the DNA is TGTGCCAGCAGCGCAGGGGGGTATAGCAATCAGCCCCAGCATTTT. Its translation is CASSAGGYSNQPQHF.

In this sample, this clone turned up a few times. This sequence joins TRBV9 and TRBJ1-1; D uncertain. The CDR3 consists of 14 residues. Germline CDR1 reads SGDLS; CDR2 reads YYNGEE. Deletions cut 4 bases from V and 1 base from J, with 11 bases between. CDR3 coding DNA: TGTGCCAGCAGCTGGACTTCTGAGAACACTGAAGCTTTCTTT. This gives the protein CASSWTSENTEAFF. Drawing the rest from reference TRBV9 and TRBJ1-1, the complete variable domain is DSGVTQTPKHLITATGQRVTLRCSPRSGDLSVYWYQQSLDQGLQFLIQYYNGEERAKGNILERFSAQQFPDLHSELNLSSLELGDSALYFCASSWTSENTEAFFGQGTRLTVV.

J is TRBJ1-4 and V is TRBV27; D is uncertain. V was shortened by 2 bases and J by 4 bases, with 11 bases between the two germline ends. CDR3 size: 15 residues. CDR1 is MNHEY, CDR2 SMNVEV, per germline (reference sequence). The CDR3 reads CASSLSPAGNEKLFF. The CDR3 DNA reads TGTGCCAGCAGTTTAAGCCCTGCGGGTAATGAAAAACTGTTTTTT.

The rearrangement joins TRBV28 to TRBJ2-1; D perhaps matches TRBD2 (5 bases). The CDR3 runs 16 residues. Germline V CDR1 and CDR2: MDHEN, SYDVKM. Trimming removed 5 bases at V and 0 bases at J, with 14 bases between. The CDR3 DNA follows: TGTGCCAGCAGTCCGTACGGGAAGAGCTCCTACAATGAGCAGTTCTTC. Translating it yields CASSPYGKSSYNEQFF.

This chain uses TRBV2 with TRBJ1-6; D might be TRBD1 (6 bases). Trimming removed 6 bases from V and 8 bases from J, with 17 bases in between. Germline values: CDR1 SNHLY, CDR2 FYNNEI. This CDR3 region has 15 residues. The CDR3, as DNA: TGTGCCAGCAGCCCATCGACAGGTGGGGATTCACCCCTCCACTTT. It translates to CASSPSTGGDSPLHF.

The gene calls are TRBV5-1 and TRBJ1-3, with D uncertain. V was trimmed by 5 bases and J by 0 bases, leaving 9 bases between them. Germline CDR1 and CDR2: SGHRS and YFSETQ. The CDR3 consists of 14 residues. The CDR3 is CASSHGNSGNTIYF. CDR3 nucleotides: TGCGCCAGCAGTCACGGGAACTCTGGAAACACCATATATTTT.

In its sample, this clone was seen a few times. The rearrangement links TRBV19 to TRBJ2-1, with 7 bases lining up with TRBD2. CDR3 length equals 16 residues. Germline V lookup: CDR1 LNHDA, CDR2 SQIVND (reference sequence). J lost 2 bases, V lost 2 bases, and 6 bases had no gene match. Here the CDR3 reads CASSIREGSAYNEQFF. DNA for the CDR3: TGTGCCAGTAGTATAAGGGAGGGGTCGGCCTACAATGAGCAGTTCTTC.

This chain links TRBV20-1 with TRBJ1-2; tentatively, D is TRBD1 (5 bases). The CDR3 has 12 amino acids. With 3 bases removed from V and 5 bases from J, the gap between germline ends came to 10 bases. The germline V gene has CDR1 DFQATT and CDR2 SNEGSKA (reference sequence). The CDR3 DNA sequence: TGCAGTGCTAGTGGGCAGGGTTATGGCTACACCTTC. Translated, it gives CSASGQGYGYTF.

V and J are TRBV30 and TRBJ1-6; 9 bases map to TRBD1. V lost 3 bases to trimming and J lost 10 bases; unmatched junction nucleotides: 10. Germline V gene lookup returns CDR1 GTSNPN and CDR2 SVGIG (reference sequence). CDR3 length equals 15 residues. The CDR3: CAWSNTGTGKSPLHF. CDR3 bases: TGTGCCTGGAGCAACACCGGGACAGGGAAATCACCCCTCCACTTT.

The table lists this clone with a few counts. The CDR3 loop reads CASHSLVNQPQHF. The CDR3 coding sequence is TGTGCCAGCCACTCACTAGTTAATCAGCCCCAGCATTTT. The chain carries TRBV28 and TRBJ1-5; no firm D call. The germline CDR1 and CDR2 sequences are MDHEN and SYDVKM. The V end was cut by 8 bases, the J end by 4 bases, with 12 bases between. The CDR3 runs 13 residues.

This clone has more than one count but fewer than ten. The rearrangement joins TRBV12-3 or TRBV12-4 to TRBJ1-6, with D unresolved. CDR3 length: 13 amino acids. The germline V and J ends were trimmed by 8 bases and 6 bases, with 11 bases remaining between them. The chain's CDR3 is CASGRAGNSPLHF. The CDR3 nucleotides read TGTGCCAGCGGTCGCGCGGGTAATTCACCCCTCCACTTT.

The CDR3 DNA follows: TGTGCCAGCAGGGGGCAGGGAGGTGTAAATTCACCCCTCCACTTT. Translated: CASRGQGGVNSPLHF. The chain employs TRBV6-6 and TRBJ1-6, with TRBD1 as a possible D gene (5 bases). This CDR3 comprises 15 residues. The V and J ends lost 6 bases and 7 bases respectively, with 16 bases between them. CDR1 is MNHNY, CDR2 SVGAGI, per germline (reference sequence).